This record concerns one T cell receptor (beta chain) sequence. Each CDR3 protein gets one entry after TCRdb re-called the RT-PCR reads with MiXCR. The sample has around 2,200 distinct CDR3 sequences, around 9.3% seen once. This sample is part of a study of yellow fever vaccine responses in identical twins. Germline V gene lookup returns CDR1 WSHSY and CDR2 SAAADI. The CDR3 spans 15 residues. V was shortened by 3 bases and J by 2 bases, with 14 bases between the two germline ends. This receptor was obtained from a woman under 30 who received the yellow fever vaccine. The chain recombines TRBV10-2 with TRBJ2-7, with D maybe TRBD2 (5 bases). The sample was T cells from blood (PBMCs), unsorted or a sorted subset (not recorded which), taken 2 years after vaccination. The CDR3 is CASSEGSGATYEQYF. DNA of the CDR3: TGCGCCAGCAGTGAAGGGAGCGGAGCCACCTACGAGCAGTACTTC.